This TCR beta chain was obtained from a study of T cells of healthy individuals. MiXCR, run by TCRdb on the 5' RACE reads, gives a single entry per CDR3 protein. The sample has 60,000 to 75,000 distinct CDR3 sequences, roughly 15% seen once. This clonotype was found many times. The CDR3 loop spans 16 amino acids. CDR1 is DFQATT and CDR2 is SNEGSKA in the germline V gene (reference sequence). V dropped 3 bases and J dropped 3 bases, with 21 bases sitting between them. This TCR was recovered from a human donor in good health. This chain uses TRBV20-1 with TRBJ2-7, with D hard to call. The CDR3: CSARKRVFGYLYEQYF. The DNA of the CDR3 is TGCAGTGCTAGGAAAAGGGTTTTTGGGTATCTCTACGAGCAGTACTTC.